This passage covers 29 T cell receptor beta chains from one sample sequenced in a study of shared clonotypes between healthy human individuals. Some clones are missing from TCRdb's copy, which holds only in-frame ones; the method was immunoSEQ multiplex PCR. Of millions of clones listed, roughly nine tenths are singletons. Sequencing was performed on naive CD4+ T cells sorted from blood. This sample's subset: CD45RA+ positively selected. The origin of the receptors is a man in his late teens or twenties in good health.

The CDR3 DNA follows: TGTGCCAGCAGCTTTAGTCCCCTCGGGGCGGGAAGGGGCGAGCAGTACTTC. This translates into CASSFSPLGAGRGEQYF. V and J are TRBV7-2 and TRBJ2-7; D possibly corresponds to TRBD2 (6 bases). CDR1 is SGHTA, CDR2 FQGNSA, per germline. V lost 3 bases, J lost 6 bases, and 24 bases lay in between. CDR3 length: 17 residues. The variable domain in full, with the rest retrieved from reference TRBV7-2 and TRBJ2-7, is GAGVSQSPSNKVTEKGKDVELRCDPISGHTALYWYRQSLGQGLEFLIYFQGNSAPDKSGLPSDRFSAERTGGSVSTLTIQRTQQEDSAVYLCASSFSPLGAGRGEQYFGPGTRLTVT.

The rearrangement uses TRBV4-1 and TRBJ2-7; TRBD2 might be the D (6 bases). This CDR3 region has 15 residues. CDR1 is MGHRA, CDR2 YSYEKL, per germline. V lost 4 bases to trimming and J lost 1 base, with 14 bases between them. The CDR3 DNA is TGCGCCAGCAGCCGCGGGGCTAGCGAGTCCTACGAGCAGTACTTC. Translating gives CASSRGASESYEQYF.

The J gene is TRBJ2-1, the V gene TRBV19, with a tentative D call TRBD1 (6 bases). Germline CDR1 is LNHDA and CDR2 is SQIVND (reference sequence). V dropped 7 bases and J dropped 4 bases, with 14 bases sitting between them. CDR3 length equals 14 residues. CDR3: CASTSGQTYNEQFF. The CDR3 DNA follows: TGTGCCAGTACCAGCGGACAGACTTACAATGAGCAGTTCTTC.

V usage is TRBV5-1 and J usage is TRBJ2-3; D ambiguous. V shed 3 bases and J shed 2 bases, with 7 bases lying between them. Per germline, CDR1 SGHRS and CDR2 YFSETQ. This CDR3 is built from 13 residues. The CDR3 is CASSSDNTDTQYF. CDR3 bases: TGCGCCAGCAGCTCCGATAACACAGATACGCAGTATTTT.

This clone was seen a few times. V usage is TRBV7-2 and J usage is TRBJ1-5; D might be TRBD1 (6 bases). V lost 7 bases and J 4 bases, leaving 14 bases between the germline ends. This CDR3 is 14 amino acids long. Germline CDR1 is SGHTA and CDR2 is FQGNSA. The CDR3 nucleotides are TGTGCCAGCACCCTTACGCAGGGGAATCAGCCCCAGCATTTT. It yields the protein CASTLTQGNQPQHF.

J is TRBJ2-4 and V is TRBV6-1; TRBD2 is a possible D gene (7 bases). CDR1 and CDR2 from the germline V gene are MNHNS and SASEGT. This CDR3 contains 13 residues. V lost 2 bases and J 16 bases, leaving 18 bases between the germline ends. In nucleotides, the CDR3 is TGTGCCAGCAGTGAATCCCAGGGGAGGGCCGTTTACTTC. Translating gives CASSESQGRAVYF.

The chain recombines TRBV4-1 with TRBJ2-1; D might be TRBD1 (6 bases). The germline V and J ends were trimmed by 1 base and 5 bases, with 15 bases remaining between them. The germline V gene encodes CDR1 MGHRA and CDR2 YSYEKL. The CDR3 has 16 amino acids. The CDR3: CASSQGRPGTNNEQFF. CDR3 sequence (DNA): TGCGCCAGCAGCCAAGGCCGCCCCGGGACAAACAATGAGCAGTTCTTC.

For this clone: A junction end diverges from the germline sequence, so it may reflect a read error. This chain joins TRBV30 and TRBJ2-5, with 10 bases aligning to TRBD2. Germline values: CDR1 GTSNPN, CDR2 SVGIG (reference sequence). The CDR3 is 13 residues long. The CDR3 bases are TGTGCCTGGAGTGCCCTCGGAGCGGGAGGGCCAAACTTC. It yields the protein CAWSALGAGGPNF. The variable domain in full, with the rest retrieved from reference TRBV30 and TRBJ2-5, is SQTIHQWPATLVQPVGSPLSLECTVEGTSNPNLYWYRQAAGRGLQLLFYSVGIGQISSEVPQNLSASRPQDRQFILSSKKLLLSDSGFYLCAWSALGAGGPNFGPGTRLLVL.

V usage is TRBV7-8 and J usage is TRBJ2-7, with D perhaps given as TRBD1 or TRBD2 (5 bases each). The CDR3 is 14 amino acids. Germline V gene data show CDR1 as SGHVS and CDR2 as FQNEAQ. Trimming left V 5 bases short and J 0 bases short, with 11 bases between. Here the CDR3 DNA reads TGTGCCAGCAGCCGGGACGGAAGCTCCTACGAGCAGTACTTC. Translating it yields CASSRDGSSYEQYF.

The V and J genes are TRBV11-3 and TRBJ1-1, with TRBD1 matching 8 bases. CDR1 and CDR2 (germline): SGHNT, YENEEA. After removal of 4 bases from V and 11 bases from J, the junction contained 6 bases not matched to a gene. This CDR3 region has 12 residues. The chain's CDR3 is CASSSPRQGAFF. In nucleotides, the CDR3 is TGTGCCAGCAGCTCTCCGCGACAGGGGGCTTTCTTT. The whole variable domain, filled in from reference TRBV11-3 and TRBJ1-1, reads EAGVVQSPRYKIIEKKQPVAFWCNPISGHNTLYWYLQNLGQGPELLIRYENEEAVDDSQLPKDRFSAERLKGVDSTLKIQPAELGDSAVYLCASSSPRQGAFFGQGTRLTVV.

Concerning this clone itself: In the same sample, other DNA sequences code for this CDR3. This sequence joins TRBV2 and TRBJ2-2; tentative D call: TRBD1 (6 bases). Trimming left V 4 bases short and J 5 bases short, with 8 bases between. The CDR3 loop spans 13 amino acids. Per germline, CDR1 SNHLY and CDR2 FYNNEI. For the CDR3, the DNA is TGTGCCAGCAGTGGAACAGGGACCGGGGAGCTGTTTTTT. Its translation: CASSGTGTGELFF.

The rearrangement links TRBV7-2 to TRBJ1-2; D is uncertain. Germline loops: CDR1 SGHTA, CDR2 FQGNSA. The CDR3 consists of 13 residues. V dropped 4 bases and J dropped 3 bases, with 9 bases sitting between them. CDR3: CASSSREHYGYTF. As DNA, the CDR3 is TGTGCCAGCAGCTCTCGGGAACACTATGGCTACACCTTC.

Only one count was recorded for this clone. The chain links TRBV5-1 to TRBJ2-7; D may be TRBD1 or TRBD2 (5 bases each). V was cut by 4 bases and J by 2 bases, with 13 bases left in between. The length of the CDR3 is 14 residues. Germline CDR1 and CDR2: SGHRS and YFSETQ. This chain's CDR3 is CASSPGTAPYEQYF. The CDR3 DNA follows: TGCGCCAGCAGCCCCGGGACGGCTCCCTACGAGCAGTACTTC.

The J gene is TRBJ2-5, the V gene TRBV10-2, with TRBD1 matching over 10 bases. From germline, CDR1 is WSHSY and CDR2 SAAADI. The CDR3 runs to 16 residues. Trimming removed 8 bases from V and 2 bases from J; junction bases left unmatched: 11. The CDR3 sequence: CASGLSGQGKQETQYF. As DNA, the CDR3 is TGCGCCAGCGGACTTTCGGGACAGGGGAAACAAGAGACCCAGTACTTC.

V gene TRBV19 combines with J gene TRBJ1-1; D may be TRBD1 (5 bases). The CDR3 is made up of 15 amino acids. V was shortened by 5 bases and J by 2 bases, with 15 bases between the two germline ends. CDR1 is LNHDA, CDR2 SQIVND, per germline (reference sequence). Here the CDR3 DNA reads TGTGCCAGTAGTTTTGGGGGGACCGTTAACACTGAAGCTTTCTTT. Its translation: CASSFGGTVNTEAFF.

This clone was detected only once. The chain recombines TRBV10-3 with TRBJ2-2; no clear D. The germline V gene has CDR1 ENHRY and CDR2 SYGVKD. This CDR3 has 13 amino acids. V was trimmed by 4 bases and J by 5 bases, leaving 8 bases between them. This CDR3 is CAISGSRTGELFF. CDR3 coding DNA: TGTGCCATCAGTGGTAGTCGAACCGGGGAGCTGTTTTTT.

The CDR3 DNA reads TGTGCCAGCAGTCAAGTACGGACAGGGGGAACACCCCTCCACTTT. Translation: CASSQVRTGGTPLHF. The chain links TRBV6-5 to TRBJ1-6; 10 bases are shared with TRBD1. This CDR3 region has 15 residues. J gave up 11 bases and V 5 bases, and 9 bases lay outside the gene matches. Looked up from germline, CDR1 is MNHEY and CDR2 is SVGAGI.

V gene TRBV4-1 combines with J gene TRBJ1-1; D may be TRBD1 (5 bases). Per the germline V gene, CDR1 is MGHRA and CDR2 is YSYEKL. The CDR3 sequence is 18 residues long. V lost 1 base and J 3 bases, leaving 21 bases between the germline ends. This CDR3 is CASSQAVGTDRRYTEAFF. As DNA, the CDR3 is TGCGCCAGCAGCCAAGCTGTAGGGACGGATCGACGATACACTGAAGCTTTCTTT.

The V gene is TRBV2, the J gene TRBJ2-2; D gene unclear. In germline, CDR1 is SNHLY, CDR2 FYNNEI. Trimming removed 8 bases from V and 0 bases from J, with 7 bases in between. The CDR3 totals 13 residues. CDR3 in amino acids: CASLLTNTGELFF. CDR3 bases: TGTGCCAGCCTGCTTACGAACACCGGGGAGCTGTTTTTT.

A word on this clone: The same CDR3 also results from other DNA sequences found in this sample. The CDR3 is CASSLEANYGYTF. In nucleotides, the CDR3 is TGTGCCAGCAGCTTAGAAGCTAACTATGGCTACACCTTC. The rearrangement uses TRBV7-2 and TRBJ1-2; the D is unclear. The CDR3 is 13 residues long. V was trimmed by 1 base and J by 0 bases, leaving 3 bases between them. Looked up from germline, CDR1 is SGHTA and CDR2 is FQGNSA.

The chain has TRBV5-8 and TRBJ2-3, with a weak D call TRBD2 (7 bases). V gave up 4 bases and J gave up 0 bases, with 12 bases separating them. There are 15 residues in the CDR3. The germline V gene has CDR1 SGHTS and CDR2 YDEGEE. DNA of the CDR3: TGTGCCAGCAGCCCTGGGGGGGCTAGCACAGATACGCAGTATTTT. Translating it yields CASSPGGASTDTQYF.

The V gene is TRBV4-3, the J gene TRBJ1-1, with D possibly being TRBD1 (5 bases). The CDR3 length is 15 residues. CDR1 LGHNA and CDR2 YSLEER come from the germline V gene. Trimming left V 4 bases short and J 3 bases short, with 15 bases between. CDR3 DNA: TGCGCCAGCAGCCCCCGGGGGGGATGGGACACTGAAGCTTTCTTT. Translated: CASSPRGGWDTEAFF.

V and J are TRBV30 and TRBJ1-5; D call uncertain. Germline CDR1 GTSNPN, CDR2 SVGIG (reference sequence). This CDR3 has 14 amino acids. Between the trimmed V and J ends, which lost 2 bases and 6 bases, there was a span of 14 bases. The chain's CDR3 is CAWSKGLDGQPQHF. CDR3 coding DNA: TGTGCCTGGAGTAAGGGCCTAGACGGTCAGCCCCAGCATTTT.

The gene calls are TRBV5-1 and TRBJ1-4; the D gene is possibly TRBD1 (5 bases). Trimming removed 4 bases from V and 7 bases from J, with 17 bases in between. This CDR3 has 15 residues. CDR1 and CDR2 from the germline V gene are SGHRS and YFSETQ. The CDR3 nucleotides read TGCGCCAGCAGCGACCTCAGGGAGGACTCTGAAAAACTGTTTTTT. The encoded protein is CASSDLREDSEKLFF.

J is TRBJ1-3 and V is TRBV7-9, with 10 bases matching TRBD1. The junction had 7 bases not matched to a gene; V was cut back by 5 bases and J by 6 bases. The CDR3 consists of 15 residues. Per the germline V gene, CDR1 is SEHNR and CDR2 is FQNEAQ (reference sequence). In DNA form, the CDR3 reads TGTGCCAGCAGCCCGCGGACAGGGGGGGTAAACACCATATATTTT. Its translation: CASSPRTGGVNTIYF.

This clone appeared a single time. The V and J genes are TRBV19 and TRBJ2-5; 8 nucleotides line up with TRBD2. The V gene end was trimmed by 3 bases and the J gene end by 5 bases; junction bases not matched to a gene: 11. Germline V gives CDR1 LNHDA, CDR2 SQIVND (reference sequence). The CDR3 runs 16 residues. CDR3 sequence (DNA): TGTGCCAGTAGTATCACTATGGGACTAGGACAGGAGACCCAGTACTTC. Translation gives CASSITMGLGQETQYF.

The chain uses TRBV5-1 and TRBJ2-2; tentatively, D is TRBD1 or TRBD2 (6 bases each). Germline V gene lookup returns CDR1 SGHRS and CDR2 YFSETQ. The CDR3 is 15 amino acids. Trimming stripped 3 bases from V and 5 bases from J, with 14 bases between. The CDR3 coding sequence is TGCGCCAGCAGCTACGACGGGGGCGGGACCGGGGAGCTGTTTTTT. This sequence encodes CASSYDGGGTGELFF.

Details on this clone: This CDR3 is also generated by other DNA sequences in the sample. The chain recombines TRBV6-5 with TRBJ2-1, with 11 bases aligning to TRBD2. Germline V gene lookup returns CDR1 MNHEY and CDR2 SVGAGI. The CDR3 covers 16 residues. Germline trimming cut 2 bases from V and 1 base from J; bases unmatched to any gene: 1. The CDR3 sequence is CASSYLAGGSYNEQFF. The CDR3 bases are TGTGCCAGCAGTTACCTAGCGGGAGGTTCCTACAATGAGCAGTTCTTC.

The rearrangement joins TRBV13 to TRBJ2-1, with TRBD2 identical over 9 bases. Germline V gene sequence: CDR1 PRHDT, CDR2 FYEKMQ (reference sequence). The CDR3 has 17 amino acids. The V segment lost 5 bases and the J segment 4 bases; nucleotides outside the gene matches: 12. CDR3 sequence: CASSRAGGRASYNEQFF. The CDR3 region has the DNA TGTGCCAGCAGCCGCGCGGGGGGGCGGGCCTCATACAATGAGCAGTTCTTC.